The T cell receptor (beta chain) under discussion was sequenced for a study of long-term antiretroviral therapy in people with HIV. Study-level results: Before ART, certain clones expanded, and these dominated the repertoire at all time points.

This clone has more than one count but fewer than ten. Its antigen remains unidentified. Germline loops: CDR1 MNHNS, CDR2 SASEGT. The CDR3 covers 12 residues. Unmatched junction bases numbered 0, after V lost 3 bases and J lost 4 bases. Sequencing used immunoSEQ v3.0 at survey level. Target depth was roughly 35,000-55,000 T-cell genomes per sample. Sequenced by immunoSEQ multiplex PCR; TCRdb stores in-frame clones only, minus some. The sample carries roughly 11,000 clones, roughly 77% recorded once. This TCR came from a man aged 40-50 years with HIV. The sequencing used unsorted PBMCs, collected almost 3.2 years before starting antiretroviral therapy. The chain uses TRBV6-1 and TRBJ2-7, with 7 bases matching TRBD1. The CDR3 protein is CASSETGYEQYF. CDR3 DNA: TGTGCCAGCAGTGAGACAGGGTACGAGCAGTACTTC.